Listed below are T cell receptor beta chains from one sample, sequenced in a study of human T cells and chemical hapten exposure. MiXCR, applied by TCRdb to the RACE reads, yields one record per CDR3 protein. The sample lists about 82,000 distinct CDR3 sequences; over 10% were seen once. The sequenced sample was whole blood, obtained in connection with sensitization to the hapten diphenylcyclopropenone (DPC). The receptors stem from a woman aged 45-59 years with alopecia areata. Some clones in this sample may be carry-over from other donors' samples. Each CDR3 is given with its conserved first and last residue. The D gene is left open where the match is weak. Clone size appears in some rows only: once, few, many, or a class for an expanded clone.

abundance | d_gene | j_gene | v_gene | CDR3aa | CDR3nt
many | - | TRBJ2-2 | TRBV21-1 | CASRTPHRNTGELFF | TGTGCCAGCAGAACCCCTCACCGAAACACCGGGGAGCTGTTTTTT
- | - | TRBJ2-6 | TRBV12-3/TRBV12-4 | CASSRDAGANVLTF | TGTGCCAGCAGCCGAGACGCTGGGGCCAACGTCCTGACTTTC
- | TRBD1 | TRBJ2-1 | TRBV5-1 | CASSLFRQGASYNEQFF | TGCGCCAGCAGCTTGTTTAGGCAGGGGGCCTCCTACAATGAGCAGTTCTTC
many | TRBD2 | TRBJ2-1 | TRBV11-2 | CASSSTLAGVVNEQFF | TGTGCCAGCAGCAGCACTTTAGCGGGAGTAGTCAATGAGCAGTTCTTC
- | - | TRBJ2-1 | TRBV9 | CASTRTWGNNEQFF | TGTGCCAGCACCCGTACCTGGGGGAACAATGAGCAGTTCTTC
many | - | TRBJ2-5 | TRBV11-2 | CASSFAETQYF | TGTGCCAGCAGCTTCGCGGAGACCCAGTACTTC
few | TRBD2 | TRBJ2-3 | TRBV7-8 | CASRSRLAARNTDTQYF | TGTGCCAGCAGATCTAGACTAGCGGCAAGAAACACAGATACGCAGTATTTT
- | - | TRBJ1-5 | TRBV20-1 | CSARGTDYQPQHF | TGCAGTGCTAGGGGGACCGACTATCAGCCCCAGCATTTT
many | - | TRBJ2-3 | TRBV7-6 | CASSLAGGSRLDTQYF | TGTGCCAGCAGCTTAGCGGGAGGTTCCCGATTAGATACGCAGTATTTT
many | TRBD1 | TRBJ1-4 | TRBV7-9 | CASSRGTATNEKLFF | TGTGCCAGCAGCAGGGGGACAGCAACTAATGAAAAACTGTTTTTT
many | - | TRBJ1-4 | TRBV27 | CASSAPWRTNEKLFF | TGTGCCAGCAGTGCCCCGTGGCGGACTAATGAAAAACTGTTTTTT
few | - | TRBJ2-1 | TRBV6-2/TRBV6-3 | CASTLSSYNEQFF | TGTGCCAGCACCCTGAGCTCCTACAATGAGCAGTTCTTC
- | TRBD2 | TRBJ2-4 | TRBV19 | CASRARSSGGDIQYF | TGTGCCAGTAGGGCGCGCTCCTCCGGGGGGGACATTCAGTACTTC
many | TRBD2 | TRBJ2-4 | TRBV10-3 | CAKTLAGEVKNIQYF | TGTGCCAAGACACTAGCGGGAGAAGTGAAAAACATTCAGTACTTC
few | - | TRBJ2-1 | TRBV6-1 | CASSAYGDEQFF | TGTGCCAGCAGTGCGTACGGTGATGAGCAGTTCTTC
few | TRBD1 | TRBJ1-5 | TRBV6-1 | CASSEVTGFDQPQHF | TGTGCCAGCAGTGAAGTGACAGGGTTCGATCAGCCCCAGCATTTT
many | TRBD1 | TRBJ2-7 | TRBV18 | CASSRRGQALSYEQYF | TGTGCCAGCTCACGGCGGGGACAGGCCCTCTCCTACGAGCAGTACTTC
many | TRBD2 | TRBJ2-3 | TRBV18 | CASSLAGLVGDTQYF | TGTGCCAGCTCACTTGCGGGACTAGTAGGTGATACGCAGTATTTT
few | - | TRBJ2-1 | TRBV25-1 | CASSEYTGVDEQFF | TGTGCCAGCAGTGAATACACTGGAGTAGATGAGCAGTTCTTC
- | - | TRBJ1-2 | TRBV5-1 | CASSQDSPNGYTF | TGCGCCAGCAGTCAAGACAGCCCCAATGGCTACACCTTC
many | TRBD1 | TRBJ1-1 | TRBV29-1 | CSAMTGGFTEAFF | TGCAGCGCTATGACAGGGGGCTTCACTGAAGCTTTCTTT
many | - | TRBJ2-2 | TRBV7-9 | CASKQRGLITGELFF | TGTGCCAGCAAACAGAGGGGTCTGATCACCGGGGAGCTGTTTTTT
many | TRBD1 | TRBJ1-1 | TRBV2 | CASRTGTGGRSTEAFF | TGTGCCAGCAGGACCGGGACAGGGGGTAGGAGCACTGAAGCTTTCTTT
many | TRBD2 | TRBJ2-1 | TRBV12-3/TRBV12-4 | CASSYTASGISEQFF | TGTGCCAGCAGTTATACGGCTAGCGGGATTTCTGAGCAGTTCTTC
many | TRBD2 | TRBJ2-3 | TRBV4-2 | CASSQGAASGRLGFTDTQYF | TGTGCCAGCAGCCAAGGAGCGGCTAGCGGGAGACTCGGGTTCACAGATACGCAGTATTTT
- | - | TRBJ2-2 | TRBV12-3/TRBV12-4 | CASSRETGELFF | TGTGCCAGCAGCAGGGAGACCGGGGAGCTGTTTTTT
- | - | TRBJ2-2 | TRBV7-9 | CASRAAYNTGELFF | TGTGCCAGCAGAGCAGCCTACAACACCGGGGAGCTGTTTTTT
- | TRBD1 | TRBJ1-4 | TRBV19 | CASSDRGGATNEKLFF | TGTGCCAGTAGTGACAGGGGAGGAGCAACTAATGAAAAACTGTTTTTT
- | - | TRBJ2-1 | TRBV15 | CATSSVSNPDEQFF | TGTGCCACCAGCAGCGTTAGTAATCCCGATGAGCAGTTCTTC
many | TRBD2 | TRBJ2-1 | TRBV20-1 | CSASGTSGLKFF | TGCAGTGCTAGCGGGACTAGCGGGTTGAAGTTCTTC
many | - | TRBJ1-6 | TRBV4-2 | CASSQQGRSPLHF | TGTGCCAGCAGCCAGCAAGGTCGATCACCCCTCCACTTT